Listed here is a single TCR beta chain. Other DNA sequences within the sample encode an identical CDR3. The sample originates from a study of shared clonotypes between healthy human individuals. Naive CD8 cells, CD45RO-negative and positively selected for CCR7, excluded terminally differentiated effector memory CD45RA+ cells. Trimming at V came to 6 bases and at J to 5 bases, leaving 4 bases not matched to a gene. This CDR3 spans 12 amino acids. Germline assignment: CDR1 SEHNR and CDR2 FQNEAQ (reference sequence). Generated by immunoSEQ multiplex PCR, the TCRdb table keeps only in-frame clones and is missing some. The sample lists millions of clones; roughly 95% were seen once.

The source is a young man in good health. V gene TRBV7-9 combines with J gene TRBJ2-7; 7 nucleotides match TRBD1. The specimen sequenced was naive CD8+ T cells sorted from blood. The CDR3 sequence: CASSRTGDEQYF. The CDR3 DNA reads TGTGCCAGCAGTCGTACAGGGGACGAGCAGTACTTC.